This record covers a single TCR beta chain. Participants were aged about 18 to 100 years from 20 to 30 US areas. Data came from immunoSEQ multiplex PCR; TCRdb stores just in-frame clones and leaves some out. Among roughly 250,000 clones listed, more than 85% were seen once. The CDR3 sequence is 14 residues long. Germline values: CDR1 KGHSH, CDR2 LQKENI. The ends were cut back, 3 bases at V and 4 bases at J, with 12 bases in the middle. This sample was included in a study of blood T cell repertoires in COVID-19. This clonotype was obtained from a woman aged 45-65 years who had recovered from COVID-19. Sequencing was performed on PBMCs or T cells enriched from blood (not recorded which). The V and J genes are TRBV18 and TRBJ1-1, with a tentative D call TRBD1 (5 bases). As DNA, the CDR3 is TGTGCCAGCTCACCTCAGGGCAGGGTCACTGAAGCTTTCTTT. Amino acids: CASSPQGRVTEAFF.